Described below is a single T cell receptor (beta chain) sequence and its context. This specimen comes from a study of blood T cell repertoires in COVID-19. Turning to the study itself: The study drew acute and convalescent COVID-19 samples from the United States, Italy and Spain. The analysed material was cDNA or gDNA that came from T cells, B-cell-depleted T cells, or PBMCs.

In the authors' workflow: Reference gene primer amplification gave nucleated cell count estimates. Only in-frame clones appear in the TCRdb table, and some are missing; sequencing was by immunoSEQ multiplex PCR. The V and J calls and clone size come from that table; D and trimming were worked out from the DNA. Among 200,000 to 250,000 clones listed, 65% to 90% were seen once. Trimming removed 5 bases from V and 2 bases from J, with 7 bases in between. The length of the CDR3 is 13 residues. Germline assignment: CDR1 SEHNR and CDR2 FQNEAQ (reference sequence). The sample comprised peripheral blood. The chain combines TRBV7-9 with TRBJ1-3; a weak D match, TRBD1 (5 bases). This TCR derives from a man aged 50-60 years with active or convalescent COVID-19. The CDR3 protein is CASSQGTGNTIYF. The CDR3, as DNA: TGTGCCAGCAGCCAGGGTACTGGAAACACCATATATTTT.